This TCR beta chain was captured by sequencing in a study of T cell changes during pregnancy in multiple sclerosis. V shed 6 bases and J shed 0 bases, with 11 bases lying between them. Looked up from germline, CDR1 is MRHNA and CDR2 is SNTAGT. The CDR3 totals 14 residues. Profiled with immunoSEQ multiplex PCR; TCRdb holds only in-frame clones, not every one. The data hold around 44,000 clones, with about 88% observed a single time. The sample in question was CD4+ T cells from peripheral blood mononuclear cells, obtained in the second trimester of pregnancy. The chain recombines TRBV6-4 with TRBJ1-2; a weak D match, TRBD1 (5 bases). The sequence derives from a female donor with multiple sclerosis, enrolled in a pregnancy study. The chain's CDR3 is CASSPRGTNYGYTF. In nucleotides, the CDR3 is TGTGCCAGCAGCCCTAGGGGAACTAACTATGGCTACACCTTC.